The entry that follows covers one T cell receptor beta chain sequence. CDR1 is LNHDA and CDR2 is SQIVND in the germline V gene (reference sequence). CDR3 length: 14 residues. V was pared by 5 bases and J by 5 bases, with 12 bases between. These data are taken from a study of blood T cell repertoires in COVID-19. At the level of the study: Some COVID-19 samples were acute and others convalescent; all came from the United States, Italy and Spain.

How the authors handled the data: Amplification from reference gene primers served as the basis for estimated nucleated cell counts. Sequencing was performed with immunoSEQ multiplex PCR; in TCRdb, only in-frame clones are kept and a portion is missing. The DNA was the basis for D and trimming; V, J and clone size are from that table. The sample gives 140,000 to 150,000 clones, roughly 90% of which show up once; about 2.1% is in the top ten. J is TRBJ2-2 and V is TRBV19, with D possibly TRBD1 on 6 matching bases. Material for sequencing was peripheral blood. The receptor was derived from a human donor in a cohort sampled during active COVID-19. CDR3 sequence: CASSPGTQTGELFF. The CDR3 region has the DNA TGTGCCAGTAGTCCCGGGACACAGACCGGGGAGCTGTTTTTT.